This T cell receptor (beta chain) was sequenced in a study of cytomegalovirus exposure and HLA in healthy donors. Broader study findings: Some V segments (TRBV6-2 and TRBV6-3 among them) were excluded as indistinguishable. Association with HLA alleles at 0.05 false discovery rate was found for about 17,000 TCR beta sequences in a later analysis. In a later analysis, TCR beta V- and J-gene trimming was associated with a missense DCLRE1C variant.

The CDR3 has 13 amino acids. Trimming cost V 2 bases and J 2 bases, with 5 bases left between them. CDR1 is SGHTA, CDR2 FQGNSA, per germline. 60 Vbeta and 13 Jbeta primers were used in PCR. Sequencing was performed with immunoSEQ multiplex PCR; in TCRdb, only in-frame clones are kept and a portion is missing. Of roughly 120,000 clones in the sample, about 80% were seen once. Worth noting for this clone: Antigen: not known.

The receptor's source is a woman aged 45-60 years in good health and CMV-seropositive. Material: PBMCs. This chain joins TRBV7-2 and TRBJ2-3, with D uncertain. As DNA, the CDR3 is TGTGCCAGCAGCTTACTTAACACAGATACGCAGTATTTT. Translated: CASSLLNTDTQYF.